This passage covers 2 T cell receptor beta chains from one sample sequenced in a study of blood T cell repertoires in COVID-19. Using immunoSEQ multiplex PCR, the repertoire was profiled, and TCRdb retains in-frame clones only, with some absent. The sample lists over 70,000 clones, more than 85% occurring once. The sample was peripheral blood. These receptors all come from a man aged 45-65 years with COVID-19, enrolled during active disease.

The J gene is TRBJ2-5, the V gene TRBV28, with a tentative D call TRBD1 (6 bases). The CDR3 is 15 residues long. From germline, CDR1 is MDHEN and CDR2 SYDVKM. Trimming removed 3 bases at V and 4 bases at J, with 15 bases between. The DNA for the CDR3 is TGTGCCAGCAGTTTTCCGACAGGAAATGTAGAGACCCAGTACTTC. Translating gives CASSFPTGNVETQYF.

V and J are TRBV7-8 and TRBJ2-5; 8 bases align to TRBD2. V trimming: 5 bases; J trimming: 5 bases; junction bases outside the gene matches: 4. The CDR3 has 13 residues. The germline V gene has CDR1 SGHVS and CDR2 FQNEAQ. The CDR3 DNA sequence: TGTGCCAGCAGCCCCCGGGGGGGGGAGACCCAGTACTTC. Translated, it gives CASSPRGGETQYF.